Below, 31 T cell receptor beta chains from the same sample are listed, as sequenced in a study of Ad26.COV2.S vaccination and SARS-CoV-2 variants. The treatment denotes: about 20 received Ad26.COV2.S at low or high dose, single or two shots; 5 received placebo; per-sample allocation not given. Sampling was done on day 63 after the first vaccine or placebo injection. Profiled with immunoSEQ multiplex PCR; TCRdb holds only in-frame clones, not every one. The sample consists of some 420,000 clones, roughly 88% of them appearing once. The starting material was peripheral blood, obtained in a trial of Ad26.COV2.S vaccine versus placebo. The receptors derive from a person between 18 and 65 years old who received the Ad26.COV2.S COVID-19 vaccine or a placebo.

This clone was seen just once. The chain uses TRBV7-8 and TRBJ2-1; D is ambiguous. Germline CDR1 is SGHVS and CDR2 is FQNEAQ. Between the trimmed V and J ends, which lost 2 bases and 0 bases, there was a span of 11 bases. This CDR3 has 16 residues. For the CDR3, the DNA is TGTGCCAGCAGCTTACTGGCCTTTAGCTCCTACAATGAGCAGTTCTTC. This codes for CASSLLAFSSYNEQFF.

There are a few counts of this clone. V gene TRBV3-1 (or the pseudogene TRBV3-2) combines with J gene TRBJ2-1; a weak D match, TRBD1 (5 bases). Per the germline V gene, CDR1 is LGHDT and CDR2 is YNNKEL (reference sequence). CDR3 length equals 15 residues. The V gene lost 1 base and the J gene lost 6 bases, with 13 bases spanning the gap. The CDR3 nucleotides are TGTGCCAGCAGCCAAGGTAGGGGTTCGGTCAATGAGCAGTTCTTC. Translating gives CASSQGRGSVNEQFF.

The rearrangement uses TRBV28 and TRBJ2-7; the match to TRBD1 covers 7 bases. J gave up 5 bases and V 6 bases, and 7 bases lay outside the gene matches. Germline CDR1 reads MDHEN; CDR2 reads SYDVKM. The CDR3 contains 13 residues. The CDR3 region is CASRIGGVDEQYF. CDR3 DNA sequence: TGTGCCAGCAGGATAGGGGGCGTGGACGAGCAGTACTTC.

The chain has TRBV4-1 and TRBJ1-5; D possibly corresponds to TRBD1 (5 bases). Trimming cost V 1 base and J 0 bases, with 7 bases left between them. CDR3 length: 15 residues. Germline assignment: CDR1 MGHRA and CDR2 YSYEKL. In DNA, the CDR3 is TGCGCCAGCAGCCAAGGACAGTCTAGCAATCAGCCCCAGCATTTT. It translates to CASSQGQSSNQPQHF.

The chain uses TRBV19 and TRBJ1-6; the match to TRBD1 covers 8 bases. CDR3 length: 17 amino acids. Trimming at V came to 1 base and at J to 5 bases, leaving 7 bases not matched to a gene. Germline values: CDR1 LNHDA, CDR2 SQIVND (reference sequence). Written as DNA, the CDR3 is TGTGCCAGTAGTATAGGTAGGAACAGGGGGAATAATTCACCCCTCCACTTT. It yields the protein CASSIGRNRGNNSPLHF. Full variable domain (rest looked up from reference TRBV19 and TRBJ1-6): DGGITQSPKYLFRKEGQNVTLSCEQNLNHDAMYWYRQDPGQGLRLIYYSQIVNDFQKGDIAEGYSVSREKKESFPLTVTSAQKNPTAFYLCASSIGRNRGNNSPLHFGNGTRLTVT.

V is TRBV7-6 and J is TRBJ2-1; D is possibly TRBD1 (6 bases). Between the trimmed V and J ends, which lost 3 bases and 5 bases, there was a span of 8 bases. The CDR3 extends over 13 amino acids. Per germline, CDR1 SGHVS and CDR2 FNYEAQ. CDR3 coding DNA: TGTGCCAGCAGCTTGTCAGGGGACAATGAGCAGTTCTTC. Amino acid sequence: CASSLSGDNEQFF.

This sequence joins TRBV24-1 and TRBJ1-2; the D gene is possibly TRBD1 (6 bases). The V gene lost 3 bases and the J gene lost 3 bases, with 13 bases spanning the gap. Germline CDR1 and CDR2: KGHDR and SFDVKD. This CDR3 is built from 15 residues. The CDR3 nucleotides read TGTGCCACCAGTGATACTACCAGGGGAGACTATGGCTACACCTTC. Protein: CATSDTTRGDYGYTF.

The DNA for the CDR3 is TGTGCCAGCAGCTCTAGTATGGCCTCCCAAGAGACCCAGTACTTC. This translates into CASSSSMASQETQYF. The genes are TRBV7-9 and TRBJ2-5; D gene ambiguous. Trimming pared 4 bases from V and 1 base from J, leaving 13 bases between. The CDR3 contains 15 residues. Germline lookup yields CDR1 SEHNR and CDR2 FQNEAQ (reference sequence).

The chain couples TRBV12-3 or TRBV12-4 to TRBJ2-3, with unresolved D. V was clipped by 6 bases and J by 0 bases, with 7 bases between them. The CDR3 totals 13 residues. As DNA, the CDR3 is TGTGCCAGCAGACCAAACAGCACAGATACGCAGTATTTT. It is translated as CASRPNSTDTQYF.

The rearrangement joins TRBV28 to TRBJ2-5; TRBD1 agrees at 8 bases. After removal of 9 bases from V and 2 bases from J, the junction contained 8 bases not matched to a gene. Germline V gene data show CDR1 as MDHEN and CDR2 as SYDVKM. The CDR3 length is 14 residues. In DNA form, the CDR3 reads TGTGCCAGTTCTTGGACAGGGATTCAAGAGACCCAGTACTTC. Its protein product is CASSWTGIQETQYF. Based on the CDR3 plus reference TRBV28 and TRBJ2-5, the full variable domain is DVKVTQSSRYLVKRTGEKVFLECVQDMDHENMFWYRQDPGLGLRLIYFSYDVKMKEKGDIPEGYSVSREKKERFSLILESASTNQTSMYLCASSWTGIQETQYFGPGTRLLVL.

This sequence joins TRBV2 and TRBJ1-4, with D possibly matching TRBD1 (6 bases). V lost 7 bases and J 4 bases, leaving 13 bases between the germline ends. CDR1 SNHLY and CDR2 FYNNEI come from the germline V gene. This CDR3 spans 14 amino acids. CDR3 region: CASTGGRNNEKLFF. CDR3 DNA: TGTGCCAGCACCGGGGGCAGAAATAATGAAAAACTGTTTTTT.

This chain connects TRBV27 to TRBJ1-5; weak D call: TRBD1 (6 bases). Per the germline V gene, CDR1 is MNHEY and CDR2 is SMNVEV (reference sequence). The CDR3 totals 16 residues. The ends were cut back, 1 base at V and 4 bases at J, with 14 bases in the middle. CDR3 nucleotide sequence: TGTGCCAGCAGTTTATTCGGGGGGCGCGGGAATCAGCCCCAGCATTTT. It codes for CASSLFGGRGNQPQHF.

This chain uses TRBV9 with TRBJ1-4; D possibly corresponds to TRBD1 (5 bases). The CDR3 has 15 amino acids. V lost 4 bases and J 4 bases, leaving 14 bases between the germline ends. Per germline, CDR1 SGDLS and CDR2 YYNGEE. CDR3 nucleotide sequence: TGTGCCAGCAGCCCCCTGGGGGGGGGTAATGAAAAACTGTTTTTT. It is translated as CASSPLGGGNEKLFF.

The chain has TRBV9 and TRBJ2-2, with TRBD1 matching 9 bases. CDR3 length: 15 residues. CDR1 SGDLS and CDR2 YYNGEE come from the germline V gene. Unmatched junction bases numbered 4, after V lost 6 bases and J lost 1 base. CDR3 loop: CASTRDRVNTGELFF. CDR3 coding DNA: TGTGCCAGCACCCGGGACAGGGTGAACACCGGGGAGCTGTTTTTT.

The chain employs TRBV11-2 and TRBJ2-7; 7 positions agree with TRBD1. Per germline, CDR1 SGHAT and CDR2 FQNNGV. This CDR3 is built from 14 residues. The J segment lost 0 bases and the V segment lost 6 bases, leaving 5 bases of the junction unmatched. CDR3 loop: CASRPTGLSYEQYF. The CDR3 nucleotides are TGTGCCAGCAGGCCGACAGGGCTCTCCTACGAGCAGTACTTC.

V and J are TRBV6-5 and TRBJ1-2, with D possibly TRBD1 on 5 matching bases. This CDR3 contains 13 residues. Between the trimmed V and J ends, which lost 6 bases and 5 bases, there was a span of 13 bases. Germline CDR1 and CDR2: MNHEY and SVGAGI. The CDR3 nucleotides read TGTGCCAGCAGGACAGCAGGTCCGTATGGCTACACCTTC. This translates into CASRTAGPYGYTF.

This clone was seen just once. The chain is built from TRBV2 and TRBJ1-1, with D uncertain. This CDR3 comprises 13 residues. V shed 5 bases and J shed 1 base, with 8 bases lying between them. Germline V lookup: CDR1 SNHLY, CDR2 FYNNEI. The CDR3 DNA sequence: TGTGCCAGCAGTCGTCAGGCGAACACTGAAGCTTTCTTT. It translates to CASSRQANTEAFF.

V is TRBV7-2 and J is TRBJ2-7, with a possible D match to TRBD1 (5 bases). CDR1 is SGHTA and CDR2 is FQGNSA in the germline V gene. This CDR3 contains 15 residues. V gave up 4 bases and J gave up 5 bases, with 18 bases separating them. The CDR3 protein is CASSSDIPTYDEQYF. CDR3 in DNA: TGTGCCAGCAGCTCGGACATCCCCACCTACGACGAGCAGTACTTC.

The CDR3 nucleotides are TGCGCCAGCAGCCAAGACAGGGCAAATCAGCCCCAGCATTTT. This codes for CASSQDRANQPQHF. V and J are TRBV4-1 and TRBJ1-5; tentative D call: TRBD1 (5 bases). This CDR3 region has 14 residues. Looked up from germline, CDR1 is MGHRA and CDR2 is YSYEKL. Trimming pared 0 bases from V and 4 bases from J, leaving 7 bases between.

Concerning this clone: Other DNA sequences in this specimen translate into the identical CDR3. The chain has TRBV29-1 and TRBJ2-3; D may be TRBD1 or TRBD2 (6 bases each). Germline lookup yields CDR1 SQVTM and CDR2 ANQGSEA. V was clipped by 3 bases and J by 1 base, with 11 bases between them. The CDR3 length is 14 residues. CDR3 loop: CSVEEGVRTDTQYF. As DNA, the CDR3 is TGCAGCGTTGAGGAGGGGGTTCGCACAGATACGCAGTATTTT.

The chain recombines TRBV28 with TRBJ1-1; possible D gene TRBD1, 6 bases. V lost 5 bases to trimming and J lost 7 bases, with 11 bases between them. Germline CDR1 is MDHEN and CDR2 is SYDVKM. CDR3 length: 12 residues. CDR3 DNA: TGTGCCAGCAGTCGAGGGGGTATTGAAGCTTTCTTT. Translation gives CASSRGGIEAFF.

The rearrangement links TRBV29-1 to TRBJ1-3; 10 bases match TRBD1. Germline CDR1 reads SQVTM; CDR2 reads ANQGSEA. This CDR3 is 14 amino acids long. Trimming cost V 5 bases and J 3 bases; bases outside gene matches: 4. CDR3 sequence (DNA): TGCAGCGTTTGGGACAGGGGAGATGGAAACACCATATATTTT. Its protein product is CSVWDRGDGNTIYF.

As DNA, the CDR3 is TGTGCCAGCAGCCCCCCGGGCGGGGGGCACTCCTACGAGCAGTACTTC. It codes for CASSPPGGGHSYEQYF. J is TRBJ2-7 and V is TRBV11-2; 8 bases fit TRBD2. The J segment lost 0 bases and the V segment lost 5 bases, leaving 9 bases of the junction unmatched. This CDR3 region has 16 residues. CDR1 and CDR2 (germline): SGHAT, FQNNGV.

The chain is built from TRBV28 and TRBJ2-1, with D possibly TRBD1 on 6 matching bases. Looked up from germline, CDR1 is MDHEN and CDR2 is SYDVKM. V was shortened by 1 base and J by 5 bases, with 15 bases between the two germline ends. This CDR3 region has 16 residues. CDR3 nucleotide sequence: TGTGCCAGCAGTTTATTGGGGCAGGGGTATAACAATGAGCAGTTCTTC. Translation: CASSLLGQGYNNEQFF.

The genes are TRBV6-2 or TRBV6-3 and TRBJ1-2; D may be TRBD1 (6 bases). The germline V gene has CDR1 MNHEY and CDR2 SVGEGT. The CDR3 loop spans 17 amino acids. V lost 0 bases and J lost 8, with 22 bases in between. The CDR3 DNA is TGTGCCAGCAGTTACTCCACGGAGTCAGGGGAGATAGACGGCTACACCTTC. It specifies CASSYSTESGEIDGYTF.

This chain joins TRBV6-5 and TRBJ1-4, with 8 bases fitting TRBD1. This CDR3 contains 14 residues. The J segment lost 8 bases and the V segment lost 7 bases, leaving 9 bases of the junction unmatched. Looked up from germline, CDR1 is MNHEY and CDR2 is SVGAGI. CDR3 bases: TGTGCCAGCAATAGACAGGGGAAGGAGGAAAAACTGTTTTTT. Its translation: CASNRQGKEEKLFF.

The chain employs TRBV4-1 and TRBJ2-7; 10 bases agree with TRBD1. Germline V gene data show CDR1 as MGHRA and CDR2 as YSYEKL. Trimming removed 3 bases from V and 5 bases from J; junction bases left unmatched: 7. The CDR3 is 15 amino acids. CDR3 nucleotides: TGCGCCAGCAGCCAGTTTGGGACAGGGGACAACGAGCAGTACTTC. Translating it yields CASSQFGTGDNEQYF.

The V gene is TRBV7-3, the J gene TRBJ1-5, with a tentative D call TRBD1 (6 bases). The CDR3 loop spans 17 amino acids. Germline loops: CDR1 SGHTA, CDR2 FQGTGA. Trimming left V 5 bases short and J 3 bases short, with 20 bases between. This chain's CDR3 is CASSRNPGTTINQPQHF. DNA for the CDR3: TGTGCCAGCAGCAGAAATCCCGGGACAACGATCAATCAGCCCCAGCATTTT.

The V and J genes are TRBV28 and TRBJ2-1; either TRBD1 or TRBD2 may fit D (6 bases each). Trimming left V 5 bases short and J 4 bases short, with 15 bases between. CDR1 is MDHEN and CDR2 is SYDVKM in the germline V gene. The CDR3 loop spans 15 amino acids. The chain's CDR3 is CASSHGGGRYNEQFF. CDR3 in DNA: TGTGCCAGCAGTCATGGAGGGGGAAGGTACAATGAGCAGTTCTTC.

This chain links TRBV29-1 with TRBJ2-7; D gene ambiguous. Trimming pared 7 bases from V and 1 base from J, leaving 11 bases between. CDR3 size: 12 residues. Germline V gene lookup returns CDR1 SQVTM and CDR2 ANQGSEA. The CDR3 DNA is TGCAGCGCAAGGACCAGTTCCTACGAGCAGTACTTC. It specifies CSARTSSYEQYF.

The chain has TRBV5-1 and TRBJ1-1, with D hard to call. Deletions cut 2 bases from V and 7 bases from J, with 21 bases between. There are 16 residues in the CDR3. Germline CDR1 is SGHRS and CDR2 is YFSETQ. Here the CDR3 reads CASSLNAGFQEDEAFF. CDR3 nucleotides: TGCGCCAGCAGCTTAAACGCCGGGTTCCAAGAAGATGAAGCTTTCTTT.